The 3 T cell receptor beta chains given below trace back to one sample, sequenced in a study of human CD8 memory T cell subsets. Classification as TPEX applied to CCR7+ PD-1+ TIGIT+ early memory CD8+ T cells bearing exhausted-like traits. Libraries for TCR beta were constructed using UMI-labeled 5' RACE. Reanalyzing the 5' RACE reads, TCRdb keeps one entry per CDR3 protein, without DNA. Its table records about 5,800 distinct CDR3 sequences. Sequencing input: CD8+ T cells from PBMCs. These receptors came from a human donor in good health.

This chain links TRBV9 with TRBJ2-7; TCRdb gives TRBD1 as the D gene, but with no DNA this cannot be confirmed. This CDR3 has 13 residues. CDR1 and CDR2 (germline): SGDLS, YYNGEE. This CDR3 is CASSDPYQGEQYF. Filled out from reference TRBV9 and TRBJ2-7, the complete variable domain reads DSGVTQTPKHLITATGQRVTLRCSPRSGDLSVYWYQQSLDQGLQFLIQYYNGEERAKGNILERFSAQQFPDLHSELNLSSLELGDSALYFCASSDPYQGEQYFGPGTRLTVT.

This chain connects TRBV30 to TRBJ2-3; without DNA, the TCRdb call of TRBD1 cannot be checked. Germline lookup yields CDR1 GTSNPN and CDR2 SVGIG (reference sequence). There are 14 residues in the CDR3. The CDR3 sequence: CAWSVPPSEDTQYF.

The chain carries TRBV7-6 and TRBJ2-7; TCRdb names TRBD1, which stays unverified in the absence of DNA. The germline V gene has CDR1 SGHVS and CDR2 FNYEAQ. CDR3 length: 15 amino acids. CDR3 loop: CASSLARTGSHEQYF.